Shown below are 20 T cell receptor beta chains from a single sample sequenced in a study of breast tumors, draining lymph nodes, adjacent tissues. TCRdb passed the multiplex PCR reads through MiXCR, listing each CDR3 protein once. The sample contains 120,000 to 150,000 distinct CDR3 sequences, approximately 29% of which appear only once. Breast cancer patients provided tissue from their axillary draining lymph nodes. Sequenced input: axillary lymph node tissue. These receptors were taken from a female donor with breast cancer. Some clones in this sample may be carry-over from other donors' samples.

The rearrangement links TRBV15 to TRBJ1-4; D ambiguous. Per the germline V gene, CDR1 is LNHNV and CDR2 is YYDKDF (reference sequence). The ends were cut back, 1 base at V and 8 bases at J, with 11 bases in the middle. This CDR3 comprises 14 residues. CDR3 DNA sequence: TGTGCCACCAGCAGAGGGCGGGGTCACGAAAAACTGTTTTTT. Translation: CATSRGRGHEKLFF.

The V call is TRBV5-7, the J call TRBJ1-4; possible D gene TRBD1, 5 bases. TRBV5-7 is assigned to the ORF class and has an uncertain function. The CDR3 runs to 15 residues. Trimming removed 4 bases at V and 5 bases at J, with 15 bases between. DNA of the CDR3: TGTGCCAGCAGCCCCGGGAAGGGGCGCAATGAAAAACTGTTTTTT. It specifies CASSPGKGRNEKLFF.

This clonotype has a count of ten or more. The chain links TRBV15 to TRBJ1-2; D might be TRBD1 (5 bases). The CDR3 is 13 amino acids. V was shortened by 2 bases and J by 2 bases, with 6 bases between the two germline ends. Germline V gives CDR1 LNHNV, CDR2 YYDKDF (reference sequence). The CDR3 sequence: CATSRQGNYGYTF. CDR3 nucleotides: TGTGCCACCAGCAGACAGGGCAACTATGGCTACACCTTC.

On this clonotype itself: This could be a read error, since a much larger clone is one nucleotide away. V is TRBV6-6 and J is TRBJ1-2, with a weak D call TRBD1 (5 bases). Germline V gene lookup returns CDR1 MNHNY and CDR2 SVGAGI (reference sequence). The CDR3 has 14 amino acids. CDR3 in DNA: TGTGCCAGCACCCGACAGCAGTCTAACTATGGCTACGCCTTC. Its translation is CASTRQQSNYGYAF.

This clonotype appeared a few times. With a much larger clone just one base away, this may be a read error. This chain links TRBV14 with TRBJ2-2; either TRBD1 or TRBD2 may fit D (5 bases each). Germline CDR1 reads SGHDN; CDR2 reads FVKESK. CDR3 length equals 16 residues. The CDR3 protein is CASSRFDRRGTGALFF. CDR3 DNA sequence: TGTGCCAGCAGTCGATTTGACAGAAGAGGTACCGGGGCGCTGTTTTTT.

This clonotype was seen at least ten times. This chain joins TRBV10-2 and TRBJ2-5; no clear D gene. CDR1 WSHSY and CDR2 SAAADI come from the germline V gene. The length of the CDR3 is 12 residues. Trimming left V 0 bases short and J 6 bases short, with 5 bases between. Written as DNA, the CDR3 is TGCGCCAGCAGTGAGTCGTGGCAGACCCAGTACTTC. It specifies CASSESWQTQYF.

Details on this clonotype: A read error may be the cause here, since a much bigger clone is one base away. The CDR3 protein is CASSVGAGIGANALTF. CDR3 bases: TGTGCCAGCAGCGTAGGGGCCGGGATCGGGGCCAACGCCCTGACTTTC. This rearrangement joins TRBV9 to TRBJ2-6; perhaps D is TRBD1 or TRBD2 (5 bases each). Germline V gives CDR1 SGDLS, CDR2 YYNGEE. The CDR3 is 16 residues long.

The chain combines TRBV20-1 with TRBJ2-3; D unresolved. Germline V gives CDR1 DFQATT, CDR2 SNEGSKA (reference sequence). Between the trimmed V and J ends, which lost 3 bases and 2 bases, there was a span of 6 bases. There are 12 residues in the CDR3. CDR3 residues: CSARAVTDTQYF. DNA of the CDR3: TGCAGTGCTAGGGCAGTCACAGATACGCAGTATTTT.

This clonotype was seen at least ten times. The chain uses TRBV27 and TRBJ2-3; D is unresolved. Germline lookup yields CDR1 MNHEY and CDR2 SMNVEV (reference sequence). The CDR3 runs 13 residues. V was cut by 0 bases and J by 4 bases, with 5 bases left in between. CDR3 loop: CASSLSSPDTQYF. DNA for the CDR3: TGTGCCAGCAGTTTATCCTCCCCAGATACGCAGTATTTT.

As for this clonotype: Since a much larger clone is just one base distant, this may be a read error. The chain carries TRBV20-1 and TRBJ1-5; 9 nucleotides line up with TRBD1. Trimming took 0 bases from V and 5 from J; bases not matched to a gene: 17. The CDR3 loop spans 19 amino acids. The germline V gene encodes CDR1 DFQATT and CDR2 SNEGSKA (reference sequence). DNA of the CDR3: TGCAGTGCTAGAGATGCGGGACAGGGATCCAGAGGGGGGGATCAGCCCCAGCATTTT. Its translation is CSARDAGQGSRGGDQPQHF.

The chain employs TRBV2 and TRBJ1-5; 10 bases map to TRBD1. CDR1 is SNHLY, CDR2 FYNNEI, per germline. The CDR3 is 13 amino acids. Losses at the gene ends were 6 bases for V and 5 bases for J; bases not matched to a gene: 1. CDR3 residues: CASRDRGDQPQHF. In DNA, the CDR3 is TGTGCCAGCAGGGACAGGGGGGATCAGCCCCAGCATTTT.

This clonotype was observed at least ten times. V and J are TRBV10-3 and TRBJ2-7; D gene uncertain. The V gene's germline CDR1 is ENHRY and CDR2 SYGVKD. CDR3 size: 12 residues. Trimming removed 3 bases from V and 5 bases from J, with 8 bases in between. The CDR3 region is CAISEDSNEQYF. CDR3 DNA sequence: TGTGCCATCAGTGAAGATAGCAACGAGCAGTACTTC.

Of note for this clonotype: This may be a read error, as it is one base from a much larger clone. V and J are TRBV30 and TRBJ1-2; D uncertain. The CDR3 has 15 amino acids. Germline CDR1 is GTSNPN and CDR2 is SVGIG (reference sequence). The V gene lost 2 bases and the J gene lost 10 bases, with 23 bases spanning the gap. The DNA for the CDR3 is TGTGCCTGGAGTCCCGCGGAGGAGGCGATCGAGCCCTACACCTTC. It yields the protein CAWSPAEEAIEPYTF.

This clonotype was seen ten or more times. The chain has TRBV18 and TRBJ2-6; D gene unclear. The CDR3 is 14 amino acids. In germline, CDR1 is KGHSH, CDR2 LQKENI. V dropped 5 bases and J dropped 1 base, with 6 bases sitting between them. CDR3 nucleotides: TGTGCCAGCTCAGAATCGTCTGGGGCCAACGTCCTGACTTTC. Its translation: CASSESSGANVLTF.

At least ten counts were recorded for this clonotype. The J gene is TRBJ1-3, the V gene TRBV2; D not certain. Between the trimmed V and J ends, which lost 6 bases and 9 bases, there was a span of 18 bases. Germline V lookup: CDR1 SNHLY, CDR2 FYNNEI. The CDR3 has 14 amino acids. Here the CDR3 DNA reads TGTGCCAGCAGCCCCCAGGACCCGGCGGGCACCATATATTTT. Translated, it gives CASSPQDPAGTIYF.

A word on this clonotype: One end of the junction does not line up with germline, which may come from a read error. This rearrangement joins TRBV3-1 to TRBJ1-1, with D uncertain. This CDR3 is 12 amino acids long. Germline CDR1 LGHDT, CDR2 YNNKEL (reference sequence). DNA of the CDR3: TGTGCCAGCAGCCAAGCAGGAACTGAAGCCTTCTTT. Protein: CASSQAGTEAFF. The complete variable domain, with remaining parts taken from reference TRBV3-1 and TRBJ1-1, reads DTAVSQTPKYLVTQMGNDKSIKCEQNLGHDTMYWYKQDSKKFLKIMFSYNNKELIINETVPNRFSPKSPDKAHLNLHINSLELGDSAVYFCASSQAGTEAFFGQGTRLTVV.

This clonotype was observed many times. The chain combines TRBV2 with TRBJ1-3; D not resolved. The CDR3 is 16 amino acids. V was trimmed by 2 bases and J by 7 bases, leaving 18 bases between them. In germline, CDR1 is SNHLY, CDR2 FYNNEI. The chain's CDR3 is CASSELTPTGGNTIYF. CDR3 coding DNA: TGTGCCAGCAGTGAACTGACACCCACGGGCGGGAACACCATATATTTT.

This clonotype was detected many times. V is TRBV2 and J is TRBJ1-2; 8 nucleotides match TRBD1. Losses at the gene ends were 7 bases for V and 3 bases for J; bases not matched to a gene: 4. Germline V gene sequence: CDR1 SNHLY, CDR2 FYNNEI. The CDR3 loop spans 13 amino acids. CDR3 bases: TGTGCCAGCACCCCGGGACAGGACTATGGCTACACCTTC. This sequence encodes CASTPGQDYGYTF.

This CDR3 reads CSVRDRGGPSYEQYV. The CDR3 DNA follows: TGCAGCGTTCGGGACAGGGGGGGTCCCTCCTACGAGCAGTACGTC. The chain has TRBV29-1 and TRBJ2-7, with 11 bases lining up with TRBD1. The CDR3 totals 15 residues. V trimming: 5 bases; J trimming: 0 bases; junction bases outside the gene matches: 6. Germline V lookup: CDR1 SQVTM, CDR2 ANQGSEA.

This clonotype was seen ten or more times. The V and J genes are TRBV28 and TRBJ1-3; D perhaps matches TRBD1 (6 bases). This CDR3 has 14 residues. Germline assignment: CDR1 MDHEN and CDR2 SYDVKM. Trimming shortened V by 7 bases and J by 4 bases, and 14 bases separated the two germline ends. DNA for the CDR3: TGTGCCAGCATCAGTGCGGGGGGCGGAAACACCATATATTTT. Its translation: CASISAGGGNTIYF. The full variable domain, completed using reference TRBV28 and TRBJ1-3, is DVKVTQSSRYLVKRTGEKVFLECVQDMDHENMFWYRQDPGLGLRLIYFSYDVKMKEKGDIPEGYSVSREKKERFSLILESASTNQTSMYLCASISAGGGNTIYFGEGSWLTVV.